A selection of T cell receptor beta chains follows, all from one sample in a study of CD8+CD57+ T cells in acquired aplastic anemia. Via MiXCR, TCRdb re-called the reads, giving one row per CDR3 protein. The table shows 100,000 to 150,000 distinct CDR3 sequences, with about 43% occurring only once. Sequencing was done on a sample of sorted CD4+, CD8+, or CD8+CD57+ T cells (not recorded which) from PBMCs. These receptors all come from a human donor with aplastic anemia. Both conserved end residues are part of each CDR3. The D gene is left open where the match is weak. Rows give clone size only sometimes, using once, few, many, or a class for an expanded clone.

d_gene	abundance	v_gene	j_gene	CDR3nt	CDR3aa
.	.	TRBV5-1	TRBJ1-1	TGCGCCAGCAGCCCGGGGAGGGGGATACACATGAACACTGAAGCTTTCTTT	CASSPGRGIHMNTEAFF
.	many	TRBV7-2	TRBJ1-2	TGTGCCAGCAGCTTTCAGGGGTACTATGGCTACACCTTC	CASSFQGYYGYTF
.	many	TRBV29-1	TRBJ2-2	TGCAGCGGTCACATGAACACCGGGGAGCTGTTTTTT	CSGHMNTGELFF
.	.	TRBV15	TRBJ1-1	TGTGCCACCGGCAGATCCTCAGGGGCGAACACTGGAGCTTTCTTT	CATGRSSGANTGAFF
.	many	TRBV7-9	TRBJ2-5	TGTGCCAGCAGCTCTAGGCCGGGACTCCTAAAGGACTTC	CASSSRPGLLKDF
TRBD1	once	TRBV29-1	TRBJ1-1	TGCAGCGTGGGGACAGGGGAGAACACTGAAGCTTTCTTT	CSVGTGENTEAFF
.	.	TRBV5-1	TRBJ1-2	TGCGCCAGCAGCTTGGAGGGACATGGCTACACCTTC	CASSLEGHGYTF
TRBD1	many	TRBV6-1	TRBJ1-3	TGTGCCAGCAGGCGACAGGGGACTGGAAACACCATATATTTT	CASRRQGTGNTIYF
.	many	TRBV5-6	TRBJ1-1	TGTGCCAGCAGTTTAGGGGCTGAAGCTTTCTTT	CASSLGAEAFF
.	many	TRBV4-3	TRBJ2-7	TGCGCCAGCAGCCAATTACAACAGGGCTACGAGCAGTACTTC	CASSQLQQGYEQYF
.	many	TRBV7-9	TRBJ2-3	TGTGCCAGCAGCTTGAGTCAGGGGACGACAGATACGCAGTATTTT	CASSLSQGTTDTQYF
.	.	TRBV29-1	TRBJ2-7	TGCAGCGTTGGATCCGGGCCCATCTACGAGCAGTACTTC	CSVGSGPIYEQYF
TRBD1	.	TRBV6-5	TRBJ1-4	TGTGCCAGCAGTTCCCTGACAGGGGGGAATGAAAAACTGTTTTTT	CASSSLTGGNEKLFF
TRBD1	few	TRBV10-3	TRBJ1-6	TGTGCCATCAGTACAGGGGAAAGCAGTTCACCCCTCCACTTT	CAISTGESSSPLHF
.	.	TRBV19	TRBJ1-2	TGTGCCAGTAGTCAGTTGGGGGCCTACTATGGCTACACCTTC	CASSQLGAYYGYTF
.	.	TRBV6-2/TRBV6-3	TRBJ1-5	TGTGCCAGCAGTTACCCCGAAGGGGCGGCGGGGTATAGCAATCAGCCCCAGCATTTT	CASSYPEGAAGYSNQPQHF
TRBD2	.	TRBV11-2	TRBJ2-2	TGTGCCAGCAGCCCCTCGAGCGGGGGGGCCACCGGGGAGCTGTTTTTT	CASSPSSGGATGELFF